The 19 T cell receptor beta chains below were found in one sample sequenced in a study of metastatic and nonmetastatic thyroid tumors. Among the patients, none had received any treatment before thyroid surgery. TCRdb reanalyzed the PCR reads via MiXCR. The table lists around 45,000 clones, less than 3.5% of them singletons. The sample consisted of blood. The receptors were gathered from a female donor with papillary thyroid cancer or a benign thyroid nodule (not recorded which). Some clones in this sample may be carry-over from other donors' samples.

This chain links TRBV6-1 with TRBJ2-1; D assignment may be TRBD1 or TRBD2 (5 bases each). With 10 bases removed from V and 8 bases from J, the gap between germline ends came to 36 bases. Germline V CDR1 and CDR2: MNHNS, SASEGT. The CDR3 loop spans 19 amino acids. CDR3 nucleotide sequence: TGTGCCATCACCGGCTGGGGGTTGGGGATTTTACTGTTTCGCGATGAGCAGTTCTTC. This encodes CAITGWGLGILLFRDEQFF.

This clone occurred many times. The chain recombines TRBV3-1 with TRBJ2-7; TRBD2 matches at 9 bases. Germline loops: CDR1 LGHDT, CDR2 YNNKEL (reference sequence). Unmatched junction bases numbered 2, after V lost 0 bases and J lost 2 bases. The CDR3 length is 15 residues. For the CDR3, the DNA is TGTGCCAGCAGCCAAGAGGGACTAGCCACCTACGAGCAGTACTTC. Amino acid sequence: CASSQEGLATYEQYF.

This clone has at least ten counts. The chain combines TRBV19 with TRBJ2-1; the match to TRBD1 covers 10 bases. Unmatched junction bases numbered 6, after V lost 5 bases and J lost 8 bases. Germline V gene sequence: CDR1 LNHDA, CDR2 SQIVND (reference sequence). The CDR3 has 14 residues. CDR3 sequence (DNA): TGTGCCAGTAGTTCGACAGGGGGCTTGGATGAGCAGTTCTTC. Protein: CASSSTGGLDEQFF. The full variable domain, with the rest looked up from reference TRBV19 and TRBJ2-1, is DGGITQSPKYLFRKEGQNVTLSCEQNLNHDAMYWYRQDPGQGLRLIYYSQIVNDFQKGDIAEGYSVSREKKESFPLTVTSAQKNPTAFYLCASSSTGGLDEQFFGPGTRLTVL.

This clone was detected many times. This chain connects TRBV5-1 to TRBJ2-3; D unclear. There are 14 residues in the CDR3. The ends were cut back, 0 bases at V and 3 bases at J, with 8 bases in the middle. CDR1 and CDR2 from the germline V gene are SGHRS and YFSETQ. CDR3 bases: TGCGCCAGCAGCTTGGCTCGGCAAACAGATACGCAGTATTTT. It codes for CASSLARQTDTQYF.

The J gene is TRBJ2-3, the V gene TRBV6-2 or TRBV6-3, with TRBD2 matching 7 bases. V shed 4 bases, J shed 5 bases, and the junction held 9 bases outside the gene matches. The CDR3 covers 15 residues. Germline V gene data show CDR1 as MNHEY and CDR2 as SVGEGT. The CDR3 bases are TGTGCCAGCAGTTCCGTTGCGGGAGTAGTAGATACGCAGTATTTT. This encodes CASSSVAGVVDTQYF.

This clone was seen many times. This chain uses TRBV18 with TRBJ1-3; D gene ambiguous. V lost 6 bases and J lost 0, with 15 bases in between. This CDR3 comprises 16 residues. Germline V gene lookup returns CDR1 KGHSH and CDR2 LQKENI. This CDR3 reads CASSPGKANSGNTIYF. Written as DNA, the CDR3 is TGTGCCAGCTCCCCAGGAAAGGCAAACTCTGGAAACACCATATATTTT.

CDR3 nucleotides: TGTGCCAGCAGCCGGCGACTAGCGGGAGGGACAGATACGCAGTATTTT. The encoded protein is CASSRRLAGGTDTQYF. This chain joins TRBV14 and TRBJ2-3, with TRBD2 matching 14 bases. The CDR3 extends over 16 amino acids. The V segment lost 4 bases and the J segment 3 bases; nucleotides outside the gene matches: 3. Germline V CDR1 and CDR2: SGHDN, FVKESK.

At least ten counts were recorded for this clone. The DNA for the CDR3 is TGTGCCAGCACCTTAGGGGTCTCGGGGGGTGAAGCTTTCTTT. Its protein is CASTLGVSGGEAFF. The rearrangement uses TRBV12-3 or TRBV12-4 and TRBJ1-1; maybe TRBD1 (5 bases). V was pared by 7 bases and J by 7 bases, with 19 bases between. The CDR3 loop spans 14 amino acids.

By frequency in the sample, this clone is medium-sized (0.01 to 0.1%). This chain links TRBV7-8 with TRBJ1-2; TRBD1 might be the D (6 bases). Per the germline V gene, CDR1 is SGHVS and CDR2 is FQNEAQ. The CDR3 length is 14 residues. The V and J ends lost 1 base and 6 bases respectively, with 12 bases between them. The CDR3 spells CASSLVLAGDGYTF. As DNA, the CDR3 is TGTGCCAGCAGCTTAGTCCTGGCAGGGGATGGCTACACCTTC.

This clone has only a few counts. The chain carries TRBV15 and TRBJ2-1, with 7 bases identical to TRBD2. Per the germline V gene, CDR1 is LNHNV and CDR2 is YYDKDF (reference sequence). The J segment lost 4 bases and the V segment lost 8 bases, leaving 5 bases of the junction unmatched. CDR3 length: 13 residues. The CDR3 reads CATAGEIYNEQFF. The CDR3 bases are TGTGCCACCGCGGGGGAAATTTACAATGAGCAGTTCTTC.

At least ten counts were recorded for this clone. The V call is TRBV5-1, the J call TRBJ2-7; the D is unclear. V shed 3 bases and J shed 6 bases, with 19 bases lying between them. The CDR3 contains 15 residues. CDR1 SGHRS and CDR2 YFSETQ come from the germline V gene. CDR3 loop: CASSYRLGSSGEQYF. The CDR3 DNA sequence: TGCGCCAGCAGCTACCGACTGGGTAGCTCCGGCGAGCAGTACTTC.

This clone was observed at least ten times. The rearrangement joins TRBV5-1 to TRBJ1-4, with TRBD1 as a possible D gene (5 bases). CDR1 SGHRS and CDR2 YFSETQ come from the germline V gene. Trimming cost V 4 bases and J 7 bases, with 17 bases left between them. The CDR3 covers 15 residues. The CDR3 bases are TGCGCCAGCAGCAAAGGAGGGGAGTCGAGTGAAAAACTGTTTTTT. Protein sequence: CASSKGGESSEKLFF.

The V gene is TRBV24-1, the J gene TRBJ2-5; 8 bases align to TRBD2. Per germline, CDR1 KGHDR and CDR2 SFDVKD. V shed 4 bases and J 3 bases; nucleotides not matched to a gene: 3. This CDR3 spans 14 amino acids. The DNA for the CDR3 is TGTGCCACCAGTGACGCACTAGCGGAAGAGACCCAGTACTTC. Protein product: CATSDALAEETQYF.

The V call is TRBV27, the J call TRBJ1-2; no reliable D call. CDR1 and CDR2 (germline): MNHEY, SMNVEV (reference sequence). V was clipped by 6 bases and J by 4 bases, with 18 bases between them. The CDR3 is 15 residues long. The CDR3 bases are TGTGCCAGCAGCCCAGGCAACAGAGAGCTCTATGGCTACACCTTC. As protein: CASSPGNRELYGYTF.

The chain employs TRBV11-2 and TRBJ1-3; no definite D call. The CDR3 consists of 13 residues. Germline values: CDR1 SGHAT, CDR2 FQNNGV. V dropped 6 bases and J dropped 6 bases, with 12 bases sitting between them. The CDR3, as DNA: TGTGCCAGCAGACTCCAAGGGCAAAACACCATATATTTT. Translated: CASRLQGQNTIYF.

As for this clone: A much larger clonotype is one base distant, so this may be a read error. Here the CDR3 reads CASSEQGNTEAFF. DNA for the CDR3: TGTGCCAGCAGCGAACAGGGGAACACTGAAGCTTTCTTT. The chain is built from TRBV12-3 or TRBV12-4 and TRBJ1-1; D is possibly TRBD1 (6 bases). Trimming took off 6 bases at V and 1 base at J, with 9 bases between the two ends. The CDR3 loop spans 13 amino acids.

V usage is TRBV6-2 or TRBV6-3 and J usage is TRBJ2-1; the D gene is possibly TRBD1 (6 bases). CDR1 MNHEY and CDR2 SVGEGT come from the germline V gene. The CDR3 extends over 15 amino acids. The V end lost 2 bases, the J end lost 8 bases, and 16 bases lay between the germline ends. CDR3 region: CASSYGDKVRDEQFF. As DNA, the CDR3 is TGTGCCAGCAGTTACGGGGACAAGGTTCGAGATGAGCAGTTCTTC.

A remark on this clone: A much larger clone sits a single nucleotide away, making a read error possible. Other nucleotide sequences from this sample produce the same CDR3. This chain joins TRBV12-3 or TRBV12-4 and TRBJ2-2; D is unresolved. The CDR3 has 14 amino acids. The CDR3 loop is CASSFYPATGELFF. The CDR3 DNA reads TGTGCCAGCAGTTTTTACCCGGCCACCGGTGAGCTGTTTTTT.

The J gene is TRBJ1-3, the V gene TRBV5-1, with a tentative D call TRBD1 (5 bases). The CDR3 is made up of 15 amino acids. CDR1 and CDR2 (germline): SGHRS, YFSETQ. Trimming took 4 bases from V and 4 from J, leaving 15 bases between them. The CDR3 DNA reads as TGCGCCAGCAGCCGAGAAGGGGCAAGAGGAAACACCATATATTTT. Its translation: CASSREGARGNTIYF.